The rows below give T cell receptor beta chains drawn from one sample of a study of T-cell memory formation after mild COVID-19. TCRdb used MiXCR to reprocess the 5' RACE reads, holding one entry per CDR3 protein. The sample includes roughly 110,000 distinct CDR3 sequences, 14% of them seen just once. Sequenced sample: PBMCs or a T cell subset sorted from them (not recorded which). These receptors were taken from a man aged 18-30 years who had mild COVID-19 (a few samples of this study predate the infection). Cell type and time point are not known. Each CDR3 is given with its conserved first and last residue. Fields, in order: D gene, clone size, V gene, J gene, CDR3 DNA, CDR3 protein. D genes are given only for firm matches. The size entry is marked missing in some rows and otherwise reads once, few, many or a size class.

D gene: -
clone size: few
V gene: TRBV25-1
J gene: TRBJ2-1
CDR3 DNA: TGTGCCAGCAGTGAAAGCCCAGGGGTTAACAATGAGCAGTTCTTC
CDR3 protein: CASSESPGVNNEQFF

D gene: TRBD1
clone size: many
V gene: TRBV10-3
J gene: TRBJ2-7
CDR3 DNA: TGTGCCATCAGTCTTAGGACAGGTCGACCCTCGGGCGAGCAGTACTTC
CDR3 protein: CAISLRTGRPSGEQYF

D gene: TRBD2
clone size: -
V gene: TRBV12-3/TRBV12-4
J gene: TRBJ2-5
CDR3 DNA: TGTGCCAGCAGGTCTCGGGGGGGGGATGAGACCCAGTACTTC
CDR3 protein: CASRSRGGDETQYF

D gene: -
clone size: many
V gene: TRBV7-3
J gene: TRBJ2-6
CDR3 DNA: TGTGCCAGCAGCTCGGGTCTCTCTGGGGCCAACGTCCTGACTTTC
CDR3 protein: CASSSGLSGANVLTF

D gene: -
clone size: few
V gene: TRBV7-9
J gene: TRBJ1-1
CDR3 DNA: TGTGCCAGCAGCCCCCAGGGAGGAGAAGCTTTCTTT
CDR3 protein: CASSPQGGEAFF

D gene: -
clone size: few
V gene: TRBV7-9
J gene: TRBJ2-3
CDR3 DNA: TGTGCCAGCAGCTCCTCCGATCCGGGGGATACGCAGTATTTT
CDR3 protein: CASSSSDPGDTQYF

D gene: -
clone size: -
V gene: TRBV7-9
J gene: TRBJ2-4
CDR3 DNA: TGTGCCAGCAGCTTAGGACTAGCCAAAAACATTCAGTACTTC
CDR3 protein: CASSLGLAKNIQYF

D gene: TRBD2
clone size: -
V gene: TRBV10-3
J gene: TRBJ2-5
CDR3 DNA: TGTGCCATAACCCCTAGCGGGGGTCTTGAGACCCAGTACTTC
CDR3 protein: CAITPSGGLETQYF

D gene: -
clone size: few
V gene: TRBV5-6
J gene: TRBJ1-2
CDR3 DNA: TGTGCCAGCAGCCAAGGGGGGCTCTATGGCTACACCTTC
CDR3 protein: CASSQGGLYGYTF

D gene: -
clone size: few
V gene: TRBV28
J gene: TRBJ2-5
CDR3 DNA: TGTGCCAGCAGTTTGGTCGTTGGGGGACAAGAGACCCAGTACTTC
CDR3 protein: CASSLVVGGQETQYF

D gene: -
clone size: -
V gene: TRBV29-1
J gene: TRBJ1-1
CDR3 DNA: TGCAGCGTGGGGACCGGGCCTACGCAAACTTTCTTT
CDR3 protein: CSVGTGPTQTFF

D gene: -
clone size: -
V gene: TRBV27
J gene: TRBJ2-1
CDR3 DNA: TGTGCCAGCAGAGGGGGGAGCTCCTACAATGAGCAGTTCTTC
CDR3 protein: CASRGGSSYNEQFF

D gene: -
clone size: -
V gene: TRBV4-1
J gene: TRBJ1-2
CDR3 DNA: TGCGCCAGCAGCCTTCTCGGGTCGGATGGCTACACCTTC
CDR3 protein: CASSLLGSDGYTF

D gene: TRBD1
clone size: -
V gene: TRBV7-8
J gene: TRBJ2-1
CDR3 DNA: TGTGCCAGCAGCTCGTGGGGACAGGGCGCGGACAATGAGCAGTTCTTC
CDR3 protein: CASSSWGQGADNEQFF

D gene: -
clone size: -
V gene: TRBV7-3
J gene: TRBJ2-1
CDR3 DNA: TGTGCCAGCAGCCTAACCCCCGCATCTAGCATGCGGCAGTTCTTC
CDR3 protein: CASSLTPASSMRQFF

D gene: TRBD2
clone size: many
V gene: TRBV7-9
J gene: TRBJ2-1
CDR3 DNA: TGTGCCAGCAGCTTATATAGCGGGGGGTACTCCTACAATGAGCAGTTCTTC
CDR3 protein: CASSLYSGGYSYNEQFF

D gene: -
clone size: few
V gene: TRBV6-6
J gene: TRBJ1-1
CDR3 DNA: TGTGCCAGCAGTTACTCTTCCGACAAGCGGGACACTGAAGCTTTCTTT
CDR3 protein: CASSYSSDKRDTEAFF

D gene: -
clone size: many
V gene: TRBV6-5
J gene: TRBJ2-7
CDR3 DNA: TGTGCCAGCAGTTACAAAGGTAACAACGAGCAGTACTTC
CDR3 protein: CASSYKGNNEQYF

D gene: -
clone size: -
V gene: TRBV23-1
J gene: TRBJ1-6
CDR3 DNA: TGCGCCAGCGGCTCCCTAGAGTGGGGACGCTATAATTCACCCCTCCACTTT
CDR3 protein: CASGSLEWGRYNSPLHF

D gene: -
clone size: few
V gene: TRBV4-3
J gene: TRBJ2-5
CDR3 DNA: TGCGCCAGCAGCGAGGAAGGGAGGGAGACCCAGTACTTC
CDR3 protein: CASSEEGRETQYF

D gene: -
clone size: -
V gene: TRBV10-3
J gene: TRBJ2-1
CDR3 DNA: TGTGCCATCAGTGAGTCGCCGACACCTGAGCAGTTCTTC
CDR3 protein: CAISESPTPEQFF

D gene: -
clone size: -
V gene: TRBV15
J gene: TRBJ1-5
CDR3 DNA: TGTGCCACCAGCTCGAGTCCGGGGGCGAGCAATCAGCCCCAGCATTTT
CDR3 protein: CATSSSPGASNQPQHF

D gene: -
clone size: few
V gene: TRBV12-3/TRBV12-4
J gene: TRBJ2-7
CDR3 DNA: TGTGCCAGCAGTTTTACGGCCTTCTACGAGCAGTACTTC
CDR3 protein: CASSFTAFYEQYF

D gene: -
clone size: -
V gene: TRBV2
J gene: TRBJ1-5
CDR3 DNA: TGTGCCAGCAGTGATGCGGGTAATCAGCCCCAGCATTTT
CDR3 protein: CASSDAGNQPQHF

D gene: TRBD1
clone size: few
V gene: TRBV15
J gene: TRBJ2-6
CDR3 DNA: TGTGCCACCAGCACAGGGACAGGCGACCCCTCTGGGGCCAACGTCCTGACTTTC
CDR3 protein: CATSTGTGDPSGANVLTF

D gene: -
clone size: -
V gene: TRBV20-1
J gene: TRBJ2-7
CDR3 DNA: TGCAGTGCTAGAGCCGAGGTCTCCTACGAGCAGTACTTC
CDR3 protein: CSARAEVSYEQYF

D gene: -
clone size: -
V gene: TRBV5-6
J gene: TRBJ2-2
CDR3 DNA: TGTGCCAGCAGCCGGGGACAGAACACCGGGGAGCTGTTTTTT
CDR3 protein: CASSRGQNTGELFF

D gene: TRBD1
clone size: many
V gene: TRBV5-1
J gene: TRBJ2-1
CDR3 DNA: TGCGCCAGCAGCTTGGTCCTCCCAGGGGGTTTAAGGTCCTACAATGAGCAGTTCTTC
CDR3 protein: CASSLVLPGGLRSYNEQFF

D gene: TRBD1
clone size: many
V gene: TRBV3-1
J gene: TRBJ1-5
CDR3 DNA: TGTGCCAGCAGCCGGGGGGACAGGGGATATCAGCCCCAGCATTTT
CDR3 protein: CASSRGDRGYQPQHF

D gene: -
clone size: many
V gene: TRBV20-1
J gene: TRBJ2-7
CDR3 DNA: TGCAGTGCTCCGACTAGCTCCTACGAGCAGTACTTC
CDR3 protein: CSAPTSSYEQYF

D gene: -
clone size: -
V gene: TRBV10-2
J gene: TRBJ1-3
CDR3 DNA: TGCGCCAGCAGTGTTTGGGGGCCCGGGACTGGAAACACCATATATTTT
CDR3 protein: CASSVWGPGTGNTIYF

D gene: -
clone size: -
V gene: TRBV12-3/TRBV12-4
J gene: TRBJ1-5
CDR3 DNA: TGTGCCAGCACTCAAAAGGCCGGGGCCCAGCCCCAGCATTTT
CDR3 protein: CASTQKAGAQPQHF

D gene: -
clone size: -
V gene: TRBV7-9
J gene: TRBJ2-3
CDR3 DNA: TGTGCCAGCAGCTTGAAGATCGACGGGTGGGCCGGTGCAGATACGCAGTATTTT
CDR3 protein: CASSLKIDGWAGADTQYF

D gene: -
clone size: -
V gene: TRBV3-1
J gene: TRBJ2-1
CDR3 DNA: TGTGCCAGCAGCCAACTCAGGGGGGGCTCCTACAATGAGCAGTTCTTC
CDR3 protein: CASSQLRGGSYNEQFF

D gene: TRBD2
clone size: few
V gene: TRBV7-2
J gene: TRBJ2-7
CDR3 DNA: TGTGCCAGCAGCTATAGCGGGGGGCTCTACGAGCAGTACTTC
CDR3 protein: CASSYSGGLYEQYF

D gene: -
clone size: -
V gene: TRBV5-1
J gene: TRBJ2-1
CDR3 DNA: TGCGACAGCAGCTTGGCCGGGGCGGACTCCTACAATGAGCAGTTCTTC
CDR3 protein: CDSSLAGADSYNEQFF

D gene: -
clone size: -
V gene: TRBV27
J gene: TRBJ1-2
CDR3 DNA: TGTGCCAGCAGTTTTTCCGGGCTCCTAGCCTATGGCTACACCTTC
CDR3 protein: CASSFSGLLAYGYTF

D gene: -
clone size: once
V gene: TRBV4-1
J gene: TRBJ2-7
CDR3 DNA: TGCGCCAGCAGCCAAGACTCCCACGAGCAGTACTTC
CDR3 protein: CASSQDSHEQYF

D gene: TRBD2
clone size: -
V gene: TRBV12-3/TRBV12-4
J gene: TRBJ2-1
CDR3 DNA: TGTGCCAGCGCAGAAAGAGGGCCCGGGACTATATACAATGAGCAGTTCTTC
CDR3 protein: CASAERGPGTIYNEQFF

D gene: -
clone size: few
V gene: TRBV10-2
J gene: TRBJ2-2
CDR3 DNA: TGCGCCAGCAGGCCGACAGGGAACACCGGGGAGCTGTTTTTT
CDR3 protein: CASRPTGNTGELFF

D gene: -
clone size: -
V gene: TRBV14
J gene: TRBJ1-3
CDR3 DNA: TGTGCCAGCAGCCCCGGGGGCAGGGCCGGAAACACCATATATTTT
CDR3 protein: CASSPGGRAGNTIYF